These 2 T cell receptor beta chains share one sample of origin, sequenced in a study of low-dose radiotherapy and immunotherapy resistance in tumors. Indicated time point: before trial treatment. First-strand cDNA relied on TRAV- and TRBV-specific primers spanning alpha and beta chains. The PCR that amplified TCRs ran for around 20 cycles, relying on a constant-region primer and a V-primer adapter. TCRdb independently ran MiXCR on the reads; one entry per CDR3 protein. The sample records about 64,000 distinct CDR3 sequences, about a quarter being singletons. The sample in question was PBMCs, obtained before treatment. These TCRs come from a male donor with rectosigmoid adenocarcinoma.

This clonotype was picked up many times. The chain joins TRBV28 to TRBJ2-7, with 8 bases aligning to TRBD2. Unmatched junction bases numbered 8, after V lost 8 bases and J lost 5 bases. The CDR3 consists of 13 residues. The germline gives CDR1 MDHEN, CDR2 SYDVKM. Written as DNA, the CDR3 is TGTGCCAGCCGGAGCGGGAGTACCCACGAGCAGTACTTC. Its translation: CASRSGSTHEQYF.

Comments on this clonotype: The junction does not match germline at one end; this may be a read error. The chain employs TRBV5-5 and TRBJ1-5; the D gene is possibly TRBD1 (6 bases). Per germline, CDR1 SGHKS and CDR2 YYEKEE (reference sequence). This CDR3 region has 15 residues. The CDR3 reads CASSQPGQPDQPQHF. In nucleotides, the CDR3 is TGCGCCAGCAGTCAACCCGGACAGCCCGATCAGCCCCAGCATTTT.